This T cell receptor (beta chain) was recovered during a study of T-cell reconstitution after alpha-beta-depleted transplantation in children. This clonotype was detected many times. Unique molecular identifiers were incorporated when the TCRbeta library was constructed. Each CDR3 protein is one row after TCRdb ran MiXCR on the PCR reads. The sample shows fewer than 120,000 distinct CDR3 sequences, about 9.3% of them seen only once. CDR3 length: 16 amino acids. With 5 bases clipped from V and 2 bases from J, the junction kept 11 bases outside the gene matches. This clonotype was obtained from a human donor who donated a stem cell graft to a child with acute lymphoblastic leukemia. The rearrangement links TRBV12-3 or TRBV12-4 to TRBJ2-7; 8 positions agree with TRBD1. Source: PBMCs from the stem cell graft donor, taken from the stem cell graft. The CDR3 protein is CASSVVRGQVAYEQYF. The CDR3 nucleotides read TGTGCCAGCAGTGTGGTCCGGGGACAGGTCGCCTACGAGCAGTACTTC.